Here is one TCR beta chain with its context. Method: immunoSEQ multiplex PCR; TCRdb's copy keeps in-frame clones and lacks some. The data show over 250,000 clones, around 89% seen once. The sample is drawn from a study of blood T cell repertoires in COVID-19. Study-wide context: Samples came from the United States, Italy and Spain, spanning acute and convalescent COVID-19. T cells, B-cell-depleted T cells, or PBMCs supplied cDNA or gDNA.

CDR1 MNHNS and CDR2 SASEGT come from the germline V gene. The CDR3 is 15 residues long. V trimming: 3 bases; J trimming: 7 bases; junction bases outside the gene matches: 8. The chain combines TRBV6-1 with TRBJ2-1; TRBD2 matches at 8 bases. Sequenced sample: PBMCs or T cells enriched from blood (not recorded which). This clonotype was sampled from a woman aged 60 to 75 in a cohort exposed to, infected with or recovered from COVID-19 (not recorded which). CDR3 amino acids: CASSDPPGGMNEQFF. In DNA, the CDR3 is TGTGCCAGCAGTGACCCCCCGGGAGGGATGAATGAGCAGTTCTTC.